Given below is one TCR beta chain in context. This record comes from a study of shared T cell receptors in the human thymus. There are 14 residues in the CDR3. Trimming removed 9 bases from V and 1 base from J, with 14 bases in between. CDR1 is MNHEY, CDR2 SVGAGI, per germline. TCRdb's table, derived via immunoSEQ multiplex PCR, lists solely in-frame clones and lacks some. This table has approximately 400,000 clones, approximately 95% appearing once. The TCR originated in a human donor. The sample consisted of thymocytes. V is TRBV6-5 and J is TRBJ2-3; a weak D match, TRBD1 (7 bases). This chain's CDR3 is CASRRGRCTDTQYF. The CDR3, as DNA: TGTGCCAGTCGGAGGGGGCGTTGCACAGATACGCAGTATTTT.